The 3 T cell receptor beta chains below all came from one sample that was sequenced in a study of sequential checkpoint blockade in melanoma. The treatment is: randomized to nivolumab then ipilimumab (arm A) or the reverse (arm B). The repertoire was sequenced with immunoSEQ multiplex PCR; TCRdb's copy has only in-frame clones and lacks some. This sample has roughly 36,000 clones, with about 30% found just once. Sequenced material: tumor tissue (inferred from file names), taken from a patient given nivolumab and ipilimumab in sequence. These receptors all stem from a human donor with melanoma.

This clone appeared a few times. The rearrangement links TRBV6-8 to TRBJ1-1; D unclear. Trimming cost V 7 bases and J 4 bases, with 16 bases left between them. Germline V gene data show CDR1 as MNHGY and CDR2 as SAAAGT. CDR3 length equals 14 residues. The CDR3 region is CASTSRGEGTEAFF. The CDR3 DNA sequence: TGTGCCAGCACCTCGCGGGGTGAGGGCACTGAAGCTTTCTTT.

This clone was found a few times. V usage is TRBV9 and J usage is TRBJ2-6, with TRBD2 as a possible D gene (5 bases). Trimming took off 6 bases at V and 4 bases at J, with 11 bases between the two ends. The CDR3 sequence is 14 residues long. Germline loops: CDR1 SGDLS, CDR2 YYNGEE. The DNA of the CDR3 is TGTGCCAGCACTCCGGAGGCGGGGGCCAACGTCCTGACTTTC. Translation gives CASTPEAGANVLTF.

The V call is TRBV19, the J call TRBJ1-5; the match to TRBD1 covers 7 bases. The ends lost 4 bases at V and 2 bases at J; junction bases unmatched: 5. Germline assignment: CDR1 LNHDA and CDR2 SQIVND (reference sequence). The CDR3 length is 15 residues. The CDR3 spells CASSRQGIGNQPQHF. CDR3 DNA: TGTGCCAGTAGTAGACAGGGAATCGGCAATCAGCCCCAGCATTTT. Full variable domain (remainder filled in from reference TRBV19 and TRBJ1-5): DGGITQSPKYLFRKEGQNVTLSCEQNLNHDAMYWYRQDPGQGLRLIYYSQIVNDFQKGDIAEGYSVSREKKESFPLTVTSAQKNPTAFYLCASSRQGIGNQPQHFGDGTRLSIL.